The 15 T cell receptor beta chains below come from one sample, sequenced in a study of Ad26.COV2.S vaccination and SARS-CoV-2 variants. The data were produced by immunoSEQ multiplex PCR, yet TCRdb's version contains in-frame clones alone and is incomplete. The data show approximately 460,000 clones, with 70% to 90% seen just once and 1.7% held by the top ten. Treatment of the sample: around 19 received Ad26.COV2.S at low or high dose, single or two shots; roughly 5 received placebo; per-sample allocation not given. Each sample was drawn 63 days after the first injection (of vaccine or placebo). Sequencing used peripheral blood, obtained in a trial of Ad26.COV2.S vaccine versus placebo. The receptor set was obtained from a person aged 18-65 years who received the Ad26.COV2.S COVID-19 vaccine or a placebo.

The chain combines TRBV9 with TRBJ1-4, with 7 bases identical to TRBD1. V dropped 3 bases and J dropped 0; count of bases not matched to a gene: 5. The CDR3 extends over 16 amino acids. CDR1 is SGDLS, CDR2 YYNGEE, per germline. CDR3 region: CASSAGQGATNEKLFF. The CDR3 coding sequence is TGTGCCAGCAGCGCGGGGCAGGGGGCAACTAATGAAAAACTGTTTTTT.

V gene TRBV7-3 combines with J gene TRBJ2-3, with D uncertain. Trimming cost V 5 bases and J 2 bases, with 11 bases left between them. Germline CDR1 is SGHTA and CDR2 is FQGTGA. The CDR3 covers 14 residues. CDR3 loop: CASSPDHNTDTQYF. In DNA form, the CDR3 reads TGTGCCAGCAGCCCGGACCACAACACAGATACGCAGTATTTT.

The chain is built from TRBV3-1 (or the pseudogene TRBV3-2) and TRBJ2-7; 13 positions match TRBD2. The CDR3 spans 15 residues. J gave up 6 bases and V 0 bases, and 2 bases lay outside the gene matches. The germline V gene has CDR1 LGHDT and CDR2 YNNKEL (reference sequence). The CDR3 sequence is CASSQETSGGREQYF. CDR3 nucleotide sequence: TGTGCCAGCAGCCAAGAGACTAGCGGGGGGCGCGAGCAGTACTTC.

The genes are TRBV13 and TRBJ2-6; the D gene is possibly TRBD2 (5 bases). The CDR3 spans 15 residues. With 2 bases removed from V and 2 bases from J, the gap between germline ends came to 7 bases. Germline V gene data show CDR1 as PRHDT and CDR2 as FYEKMQ (reference sequence). CDR3 in amino acids: CASSLRGTGANVLTF. The CDR3 DNA is TGTGCCAGCAGCTTACGAGGGACTGGGGCCAACGTCCTGACTTTC.

The CDR3 region is CAIKGQGPDTQYF. Written as DNA, the CDR3 is TGTGCCATCAAGGGACAGGGCCCAGATACGCAGTATTTT. This rearrangement joins TRBV10-3 to TRBJ2-3, with TRBD1 matching over 9 bases. The germline CDR1 and CDR2 sequences are ENHRY and SYGVKD. There are 13 residues in the CDR3. After removal of 7 bases from V and 4 bases from J, the junction contained 3 bases not matched to a gene.

This sequence joins TRBV28 and TRBJ2-7; D not certain. There are 14 residues in the CDR3. Germline V gene lookup returns CDR1 MDHEN and CDR2 SYDVKM. V was trimmed by 6 bases and J by 2 bases, leaving 14 bases between them. The CDR3 region is CASSLPGPPYEQYF. The DNA for the CDR3 is TGTGCCAGCAGCCTTCCCGGGCCCCCCTACGAGCAGTACTTC.

This clone was picked up one time. The chain carries TRBV24-1 and TRBJ2-1; 10 bases fit TRBD2. The CDR3 runs to 16 residues. From germline, CDR1 is KGHDR and CDR2 SFDVKD. V lost 4 bases to trimming and J lost 3 bases; unmatched junction nucleotides: 5. CDR3 region: CATSDLAGGRYNEQFF. The CDR3 DNA reads as TGTGCCACCAGTGACTTAGCGGGAGGCCGCTACAATGAGCAGTTCTTC.

This chain joins TRBV3-1 (or the pseudogene TRBV3-2) and TRBJ2-7; D is uncertain. Trimming pared 6 bases from V and 0 bases from J, leaving 15 bases between. Looked up from germline, CDR1 is LGHDT and CDR2 is YNNKEL (reference sequence). This CDR3 has 15 residues. CDR3 bases: TGTGCCAGCAGTCATATCCGACGAAGCTCCTACGAGCAGTACTTC. Translated: CASSHIRRSSYEQYF.

V is TRBV3-1 (or the pseudogene TRBV3-2) and J is TRBJ2-5; TRBD2 matches at 11 bases. The CDR3 totals 16 residues. With 4 bases clipped from V and 0 bases from J, the junction kept 4 bases outside the gene matches. CDR1 is LGHDT, CDR2 YNNKEL, per germline (reference sequence). The CDR3 DNA follows: TGTGCCAGCAGCCCAAGACTAGCGGGGTACCAAGAGACCCAGTACTTC. Its translation is CASSPRLAGYQETQYF.

The chain joins TRBV28 to TRBJ2-5; 9 bases line up with TRBD2. This CDR3 is 17 amino acids long. Germline values: CDR1 MDHEN, CDR2 SYDVKM. The ends lost 5 bases at V and 4 bases at J; junction bases unmatched: 14. The CDR3 here is CASSPPGRLAGLETQYF. DNA for the CDR3: TGTGCCAGCAGTCCCCCGGGGCGTCTAGCGGGATTAGAGACCCAGTACTTC.

The rearrangement joins TRBV2 to TRBJ2-7; D uncertain. Trimming removed 1 base from V and 3 bases from J, with 10 bases in between. This CDR3 spans 14 amino acids. The V gene's germline CDR1 is SNHLY and CDR2 FYNNEI. This CDR3 is CASSEEVGFYEQYF. The CDR3, as DNA: TGTGCCAGCAGTGAAGAGGTAGGGTTCTACGAGCAGTACTTC.

V and J are TRBV6-5 and TRBJ2-1, with D uncertain. Looked up from germline, CDR1 is MNHEY and CDR2 is SVGAGI. CDR3 length: 14 residues. V gave up 7 bases and J gave up 7 bases, with 17 bases separating them. As DNA, the CDR3 is TGTGCCAGCATATCCGGTAGCAGCGCAAATGAGCAGTTCTTC. As protein: CASISGSSANEQFF.

V gene TRBV7-3 combines with J gene TRBJ2-3, with TRBD2 as a possible D gene (6 bases). V was shortened by 4 bases and J by 0 bases, with 11 bases between the two germline ends. Germline V CDR1 and CDR2: SGHTA, FQGTGA. The CDR3 covers 15 residues. The CDR3 spells CASSSKSGSTDTQYF. The CDR3, as DNA: TGTGCCAGCAGCTCCAAAAGCGGGAGCACAGATACGCAGTATTTT.

The chain recombines TRBV28 with TRBJ2-3, with unresolved D. Trimming stripped 5 bases from V and 1 base from J, with 4 bases between. Per the germline V gene, CDR1 is MDHEN and CDR2 is SYDVKM. This CDR3 has 12 residues. The CDR3 DNA reads as TGTGCCAGCAGTCGCGGCACAGATACGCAGTATTTT. The encoded protein is CASSRGTDTQYF.

The chain couples TRBV27 to TRBJ1-1; TRBD1 is a possible D gene (5 bases). Germline V gives CDR1 MNHEY, CDR2 SMNVEV (reference sequence). The ends were cut back, 3 bases at V and 9 bases at J, with 14 bases in the middle. The CDR3 consists of 13 residues. CDR3 sequence: CASSFLRGRQAFF. The CDR3 DNA sequence: TGTGCCAGCAGTTTCCTCCGGGGCCGCCAAGCTTTCTTT.